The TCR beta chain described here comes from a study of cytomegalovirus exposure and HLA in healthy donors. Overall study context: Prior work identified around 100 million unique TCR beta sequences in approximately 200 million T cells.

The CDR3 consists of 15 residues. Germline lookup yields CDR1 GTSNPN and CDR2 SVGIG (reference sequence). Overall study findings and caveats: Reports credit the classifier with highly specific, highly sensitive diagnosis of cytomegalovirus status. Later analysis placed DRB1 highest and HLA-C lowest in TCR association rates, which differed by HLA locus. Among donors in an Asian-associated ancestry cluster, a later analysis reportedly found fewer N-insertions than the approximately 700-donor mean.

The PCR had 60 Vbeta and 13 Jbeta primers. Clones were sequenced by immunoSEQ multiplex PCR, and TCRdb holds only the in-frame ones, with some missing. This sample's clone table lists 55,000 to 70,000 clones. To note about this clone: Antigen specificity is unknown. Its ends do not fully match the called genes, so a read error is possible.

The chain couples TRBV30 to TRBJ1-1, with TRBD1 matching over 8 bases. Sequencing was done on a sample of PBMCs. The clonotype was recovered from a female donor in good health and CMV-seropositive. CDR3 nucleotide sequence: TGTGCCGGGAGCAAAGCAGGGGGCGCTACCACTGAAGCTTTCTTT. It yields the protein CAGSKAGGATTEAFF. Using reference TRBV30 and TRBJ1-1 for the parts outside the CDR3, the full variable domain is SQTIHQWPATLVQPVGSPLSLECTVEGTSNPNLYWYRQAAGRGLQLLFYSVGIGQISSEVPQNLSASRPQDRQFILSSKKLLLSDSGFYLCAGSKAGGATTEAFFGQGTRLTVV.